Sequencing of this T cell receptor beta chain was carried out in a study of blood T cell repertoires in COVID-19. Across the study: Collection of acute and convalescent COVID-19 samples took place in the United States, Italy and Spain. The analysed material was cDNA or gDNA that came from T cells, B-cell-depleted T cells, or PBMCs.

Produced via immunoSEQ multiplex PCR; TCRdb's table is partial and in-frame only. The profile shows approximately 50,000 clones, more than 90% of them singletons. This CDR3 has 17 amino acids. Per the germline V gene, CDR1 is LNHNV and CDR2 is YYDKDF (reference sequence). V shed 5 bases and J 3 bases; nucleotides not matched to a gene: 10. The sequencing input was peripheral blood. This rearrangement joins TRBV15 to TRBJ2-2, with 9 bases lining up with TRBD1. The receptor was derived from a human donor in a cohort sampled during active COVID-19. The CDR3 DNA reads as TGTGCCACCAGCCCTGGAAGACGGACAGGGGACACCGGGGAGCTGTTTTTT. This gives the protein CATSPGRRTGDTGELFF.